Listed below are T cell receptor beta chains from one sample, sequenced in a study of blood T cells in healthy people across ages. MiXCR, run by TCRdb on the 5' RACE reads, gives a single entry per CDR3 protein. The sample has 800,000 or so distinct CDR3 sequences; about 25% are singletons. These records were also assigned to another study, of T cells of mothers and their children.

Sequenced sample: blood. Every receptor here comes from a boy aged 5-17 years in good health. Each CDR3 is given with its conserved first and last residue. Fields, in order: CDR3 DNA, CDR3 protein, D gene, J gene, V gene, clone size. A D gene is named only where the DNA matches it firmly. Size is omitted from some rows. Given values are once, few, many or a class for expanded clones.

TGTGCCAGCAGTAGTCCGTCCGGGACGGTATGGGACAATGAGCAGTTCTTC CASSSPSGTVWDNEQFF NA TRBJ2-1 TRBV28 few
TGCAGTGCCTTTTCGGAAAGGGACAATTCACCCCTCCACTTT CSAFSERDNSPLHF NA TRBJ1-6 TRBV20-1 few
TGTGCCAGCAGCGGGACAGGGATCAATGAGCAGTTCTTC CASSGTGINEQFF TRBD1 TRBJ2-1 TRBV9 NA
TGTGCCAGCAGTTATGGGGCGGGGAGAGCAGATACGCAGTATTTT CASSYGAGRADTQYF NA TRBJ2-3 TRBV2 NA
TGTGCCAGCAGCCCTCGACAGGCCCCGAACACTGAAGCTTTCTTT CASSPRQAPNTEAFF NA TRBJ1-1 TRBV7-9 few
TGTGCCAGCAGCTTCGCTAGCGGCACAGATACGCAGTATTTT CASSFASGTDTQYF NA TRBJ2-3 TRBV7-2 NA
TGCGCCAGCAGCTTGGTTCTCTCCTACGAGCAGTACTTC CASSLVLSYEQYF NA TRBJ2-7 TRBV5-1 few
TGTGCCAGCAGCTCCGGGACAGGGGGCGCCGGAAAGACCCAGTACTTC CASSSGTGGAGKTQYF TRBD1 TRBJ2-5 TRBV11-3 few
TGTGCCAGCAGCTCCTGGGAATCTAGCGGGAGCGCCAACACAGATACGCAGTATTTT CASSSWESSGSANTDTQYF TRBD2 TRBJ2-3 TRBV5-6 few
TGTGCCAGCACCGACAGTCAGTGGGGACTAGCTTACAACAATGAGCAGTTCTTC CASTDSQWGLAYNNEQFF TRBD2 TRBJ2-1 TRBV6-1 few
TGTGCTAGCAGCTTAGATGGGGTCGGGATCGAGACCCAGTACTTC CASSLDGVGIETQYF NA TRBJ2-5 TRBV7-7 few
TGTGCCAGCAGCTCCGGCGTGGGGACTAGCTACGAGCAGTACTTC CASSSGVGTSYEQYF TRBD2 TRBJ2-7 TRBV7-6 NA
TGCAGCGTTGTACGGACTAGCGGGACAGATACGCAGTATTTT CSVVRTSGTDTQYF TRBD2 TRBJ2-3 TRBV29-1 NA
TGCAGCGCTTCGGGCGTTCTGGGGACTGAAGCTTTCTTT CSASGVLGTEAFF NA TRBJ1-1 TRBV29-1 NA
TGTGCCAGCAGTTTAACCGGTGCCAAGGGTCGGAACACTGAAGCTTTCTTT CASSLTGAKGRNTEAFF NA TRBJ1-1 TRBV28 few
TGCAGCGTTGCGCGTCTGGCGAGACTGCGTGCTAGCACAGATACGCAGTATTTT CSVARLARLRASTDTQYF NA TRBJ2-3 TRBV29-1 many
TGCAGCGTTGAAATGGTTGGCAGGGTAAACTACGAGCAGTACTTC CSVEMVGRVNYEQYF NA TRBJ2-7 TRBV29-1 NA
TGTGCCAGTAGTATTACAGGGGGGCTAGCCAAAAACATTCAGTACTTC CASSITGGLAKNIQYF TRBD1 TRBJ2-4 TRBV19 few
TGTGCCAGCAGTCACGTCGGGGGGACCGCTAATGAAAAACTGTTTTTT CASSHVGGTANEKLFF NA TRBJ1-4 TRBV6-2/TRBV6-3 NA
TGTGCCAGCAGTTTATGGGGGACAGGGGGTTACAATGAGCAGTTCTTC CASSLWGTGGYNEQFF TRBD1 TRBJ2-1 TRBV28 NA
TGTGCCACCAGCAGGTCGGACAGCTTGAATGGCTACACCTTC CATSRSDSLNGYTF NA TRBJ1-2 TRBV15 few
TGTGCCAGCAGCTCATCCGGACGGACCTACGAGCAGTACTTC CASSSSGRTYEQYF NA TRBJ2-7 TRBV7-9 few